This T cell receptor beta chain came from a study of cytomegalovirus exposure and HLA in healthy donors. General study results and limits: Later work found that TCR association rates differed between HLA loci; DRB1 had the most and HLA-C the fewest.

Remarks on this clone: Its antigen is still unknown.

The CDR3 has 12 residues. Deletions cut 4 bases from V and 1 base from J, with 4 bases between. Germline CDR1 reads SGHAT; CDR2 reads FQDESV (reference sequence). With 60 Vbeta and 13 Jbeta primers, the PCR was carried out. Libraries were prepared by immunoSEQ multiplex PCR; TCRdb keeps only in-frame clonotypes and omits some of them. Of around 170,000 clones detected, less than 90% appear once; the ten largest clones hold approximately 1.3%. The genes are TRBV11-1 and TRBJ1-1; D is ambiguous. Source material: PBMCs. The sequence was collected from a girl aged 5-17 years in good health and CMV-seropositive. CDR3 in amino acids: CASSSQNTEAFF. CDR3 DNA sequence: TGTGCCAGCAGCTCACAGAACACTGAAGCTTTCTTT.